At least ten counts were recorded for the clone carrying this T cell receptor (beta chain). Antigen unknown. These data originate in a study of response to subunit inactivated influenza vaccine. Findings and caveats of the study: Each seasonal influenza vaccination, the authors suggested, recruits few new T cells.

MiXCR, applied by TCRdb to the RT-PCR reads, yields one record per CDR3 protein. Among fewer than 750,000 distinct CDR3 sequences listed, around 15% were seen once. The receptor was derived from a man aged 50-60 years who received an inactivated influenza vaccine. The material sequenced was PBMCs from blood, taken roughly 12 days after vaccination.

For the CDR3, the DNA is TGTGCCACCAGCCCAGACCGGTACAATCAGCCCCAGCATTTT. Translated, it gives CATSPDRYNQPQHF. The genes are TRBV15 and TRBJ1-5; unclear D gene. CDR3 length: 14 amino acids. The V gene lost 5 bases and the J gene lost 3 bases, with 11 bases spanning the gap. In germline, CDR1 is LNHNV, CDR2 YYDKDF (reference sequence).